This T cell receptor beta chain was documented in a study of neoadjuvant nivolumab and ipilimumab in lung cancer (dated by TCRdb to about 2020). Notes on the research overall: In the NEOSTAR trial, nivolumab was administered intravenously at 3 mg/kg on days 1, 15 and 29, and the combination arm also received ipilimumab 1 mg/kg on day 1 only. The major pathologic response (MPR) rate in the intention-to-treat population in each study arm was designated as the primary trial endpoint. A total of just under 45 patients with operable NSCLC were treated in the trial, with around 23 randomized to nivolumab monotherapy and roughly 20 randomized to nivolumab plus ipilimumab. The study compared TCR repertoires in pretherapy (baseline) peripheral blood with TCR repertoires in tumors resected at surgery after neoadjuvant immune checkpoint blockade. Matched pretherapy and resected tumor pairs were analyzed for seven patients: four treated with nivolumab and three with nivolumab plus ipilimumab. What the work shows at the level of the full study, not this receptor alone: No significant correlation was found between TCR clonality and pathologic tumor regression, and only one major-pathologic-response sample was available for the clonality analysis. A small number of samples was subjected to TCR sequencing. A positive correlation was observed between pretherapy blood TCR richness and richness in tumors resected after neoadjuvant therapy (Spearman R ~ 0.85). Tumor T-cell richness and clonality rose from pretherapy to surgery in three of three dual-therapy tumors but in only two of four nivolumab-treated tumors. TCR richness and clonality were greater in resected tumors than in tumor-adjacent uninvolved lung, and increases were seen in more dual-therapy-treated tumors.

Explained via the paper, the time point label denotes: at surgical resection after neoadjuvant nivolumab +/- ipilimumab. The samples were taken from NEOSTAR, a phase 2 randomized trial in operable NSCLC that tested neoadjuvant nivolumab or nivolumab plus ipilimumab, followed by surgery. The CDR3 spans 13 residues, from the cysteine through the phenylalanine. Left in the record is the CDR3 DNA by itself, 39 bases read in frame from the first base. Trimming removed 6 bases from V and 3 bases from J, leaving 11 bases between the germline ends. CDR1 and CDR2, looked up from the germline V gene (reference sequence), are MNHEY and SMNVEV. As concerns this clone: The antigen this receptor binds is unknown. Per-base quality was not reported, and no clone a single base away is much larger than it.

The library relied on the immunoSEQ multiplex PCR assay. From the authors' description of their analysis: Repertoires were summarized in terms of richness and clonality, and significantly expanded and contracted clones between pre- and post-therapy samples were identified. TCRdb re-hosts the immuneACCESS table, in-frame sequences only. Its copies lack some clones; in the studies checked, an unresolved V gene accounts for under half of them, and the cause for the rest is not known. That table furnishes V, J and clone size, whereas the DNA furnished D and trimming. Recorded for this sample are 18,000 or so clones; around 79% of them occurred a single time. The ten largest make up about 9.8% of the sample.

The specimen was tumor tissue, collected after neoadjuvant nivolumab, alone or with ipilimumab, at or shortly before surgery. The rearranged chain carries TRBV27 and TRBJ1-2; a confident D gene designation cannot be given. The TCR comes from an adult with non-small cell lung cancer. The DNA sequence is TGTGCCAGCAGGCCGGGTCTACACTATGGCTACACCTTC. The resulting protein is CASRPGLHYGYTF.